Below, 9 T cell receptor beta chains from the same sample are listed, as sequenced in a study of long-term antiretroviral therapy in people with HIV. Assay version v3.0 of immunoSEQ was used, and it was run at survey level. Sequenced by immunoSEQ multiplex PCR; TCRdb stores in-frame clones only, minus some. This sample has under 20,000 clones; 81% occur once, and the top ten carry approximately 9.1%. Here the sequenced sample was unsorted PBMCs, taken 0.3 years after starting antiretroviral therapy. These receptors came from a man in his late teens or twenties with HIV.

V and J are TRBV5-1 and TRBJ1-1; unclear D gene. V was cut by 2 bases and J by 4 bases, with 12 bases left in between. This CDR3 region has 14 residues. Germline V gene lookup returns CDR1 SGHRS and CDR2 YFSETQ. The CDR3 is CASSFHDPPTEAFF. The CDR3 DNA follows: TGCGCCAGCAGCTTTCATGATCCCCCCACTGAAGCTTTCTTT.

In nucleotides, the CDR3 is TGTGCCAGCACGGGAGACAGCTGGTTTATTGGAAACACCATATATTTT. This translates into CASTGDSWFIGNTIYF. The chain joins TRBV7-9 to TRBJ1-3, with D tentatively TRBD1 (5 bases). The CDR3 sequence is 16 residues long. The germline V gene has CDR1 SEHNR and CDR2 FQNEAQ (reference sequence). Deletions cut 7 bases from V and 3 bases from J, with 19 bases between. Full variable domain (outside the CDR3, taken from reference TRBV7-9 and TRBJ1-3): DTGVSQNPRHKITKRGQNVTFRCDPISEHNRLYWYRQTLGQGPEFLTYFQNEAQLEKSRLLSDRFSAERPKGSFSTLEIQRTEQGDSAMYLCASTGDSWFIGNTIYFGEGSWLTVV.

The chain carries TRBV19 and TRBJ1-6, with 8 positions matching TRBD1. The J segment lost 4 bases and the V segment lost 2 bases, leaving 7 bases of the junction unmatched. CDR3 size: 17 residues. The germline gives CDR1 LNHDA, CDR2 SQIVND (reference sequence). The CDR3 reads CASSIFGTGTYNSPLHF. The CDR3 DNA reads TGTGCCAGTAGTATATTCGGGACAGGAACATATAATTCACCCCTCCACTTT.

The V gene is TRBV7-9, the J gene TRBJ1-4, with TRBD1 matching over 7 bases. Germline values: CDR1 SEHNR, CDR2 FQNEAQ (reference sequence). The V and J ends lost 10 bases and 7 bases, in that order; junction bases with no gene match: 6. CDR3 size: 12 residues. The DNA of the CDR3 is TGTGCCACCCAACAGGGGACTGAAAAACTGTTTTTT. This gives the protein CATQQGTEKLFF.

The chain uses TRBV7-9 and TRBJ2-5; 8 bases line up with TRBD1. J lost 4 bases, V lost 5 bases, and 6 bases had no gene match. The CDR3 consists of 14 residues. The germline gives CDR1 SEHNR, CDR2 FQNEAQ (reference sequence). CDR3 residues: CASSPTGEIETQYF. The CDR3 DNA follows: TGTGCCAGCAGCCCGACAGGGGAAATAGAGACCCAGTACTTC.

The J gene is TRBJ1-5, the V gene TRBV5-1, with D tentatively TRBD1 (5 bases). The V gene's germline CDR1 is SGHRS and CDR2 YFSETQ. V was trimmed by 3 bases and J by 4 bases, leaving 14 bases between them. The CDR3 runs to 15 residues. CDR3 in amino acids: CASSSSHSGNQPQHF. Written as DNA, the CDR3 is TGCGCCAGCAGCTCCTCCCATTCAGGGAATCAGCCCCAGCATTTT.

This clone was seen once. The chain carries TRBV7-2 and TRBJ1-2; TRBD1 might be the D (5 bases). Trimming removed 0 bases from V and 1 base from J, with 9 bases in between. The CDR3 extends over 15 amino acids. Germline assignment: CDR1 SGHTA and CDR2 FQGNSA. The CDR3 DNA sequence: TGTGCCAGCAGCTTAGCCGCAGGGAATAACTATGGCTACACCTTC. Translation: CASSLAAGNNYGYTF.

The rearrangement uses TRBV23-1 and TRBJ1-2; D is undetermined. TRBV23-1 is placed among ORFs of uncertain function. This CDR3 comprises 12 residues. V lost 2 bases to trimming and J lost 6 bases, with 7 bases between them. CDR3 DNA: TGCGCCAGCAGTCAACCCCGAGATGGCTACACCTTC. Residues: CASSQPRDGYTF.

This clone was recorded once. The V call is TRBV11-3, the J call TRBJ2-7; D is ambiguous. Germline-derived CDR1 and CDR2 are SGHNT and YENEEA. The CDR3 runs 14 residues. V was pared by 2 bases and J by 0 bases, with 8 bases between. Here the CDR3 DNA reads TGTGCCAGCAGCTTATTGGGCAACTCCTACGAGCAGTACTTC. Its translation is CASSLLGNSYEQYF.